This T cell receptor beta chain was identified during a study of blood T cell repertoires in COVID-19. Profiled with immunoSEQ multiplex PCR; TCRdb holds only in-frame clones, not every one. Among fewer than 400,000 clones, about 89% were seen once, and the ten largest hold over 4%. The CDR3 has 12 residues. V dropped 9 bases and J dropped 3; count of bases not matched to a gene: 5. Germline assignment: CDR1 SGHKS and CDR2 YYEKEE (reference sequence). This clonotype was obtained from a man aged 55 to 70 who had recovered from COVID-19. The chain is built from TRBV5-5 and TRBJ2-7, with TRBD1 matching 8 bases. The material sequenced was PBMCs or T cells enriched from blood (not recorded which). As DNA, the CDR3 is TGTGCCACCGGACAGGGCTTCTACGAGCAGTACTTC. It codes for CATGQGFYEQYF.